This paragraph covers one T cell receptor beta chain sequence. These data are taken from a study of T cells after somatic rescue of genetic block. Clones were read by immunoSEQ multiplex PCR, and TCRdb kept only the in-frame ones, dropping some. The sample lists about 88,000 clones; just under 90% were seen once. The receptor was isolated from a woman aged 18-29 years. Material for sequencing was peripheral blood mononuclear cells (PBMCs).

CDR3 coding DNA: TGTGCCAGCAGCGCCCGGGACAGGGAGGGTAGGACTGAAGCTTTCTTT. Translated, it gives CASSARDREGRTEAFF. The genes are TRBV9 and TRBJ1-1; 9 bases align to TRBD1. With 3 bases clipped from V and 5 bases from J, the junction kept 11 bases outside the gene matches. CDR1 and CDR2 (germline): SGDLS, YYNGEE. This CDR3 spans 16 amino acids. Complete variable domain (other parts from reference TRBV9 and TRBJ1-1): DSGVTQTPKHLITATGQRVTLRCSPRSGDLSVYWYQQSLDQGLQFLIQYYNGEERAKGNILERFSAQQFPDLHSELNLSSLELGDSALYFCASSARDREGRTEAFFGQGTRLTVV.